This TCR beta chain was recovered during a study of cytomegalovirus exposure and HLA in healthy donors. Background on the study: An early release of data contained around 80 million unique TCRs, which came from HLA-typed donors.

Study-level results: Later findings reportedly placed an Asian-associated ancestry cluster below the approximately 670-donor mean for N-insertions. Later analysis revealed greater clonal expansion in HLA-associated TCR beta chains than in equally common others. Association of 15,000 to 20,000 TCR beta sequences with HLA alleles was found at 0.05 false discovery rate in a later analysis.

It was with 60 Vbeta and 13 Jbeta primers that the PCR ran. The table came from immunoSEQ multiplex PCR; TCRdb's copy has only in-frame clones and leaves some out. This table holds approximately 220,000 clones, more than 65% found once. Remarks on this clone: Its antigen remains unknown.

J was trimmed by 13 bases and V by 4 bases; bases with no gene match: 3. CDR1 is SGHVS and CDR2 is FNYEAQ in the germline V gene. The CDR3 runs 11 residues. This clonotype was obtained from a young man in good health and CMV-seronegative. The J gene is TRBJ1-4, the V gene TRBV7-6, with 7 bases aligning to TRBD1. Sample: PBMCs. The CDR3 here is CASSSTGLLFF. As DNA, the CDR3 is TGTGCCAGCAGCTCGACAGGGTTACTGTTTTTT.